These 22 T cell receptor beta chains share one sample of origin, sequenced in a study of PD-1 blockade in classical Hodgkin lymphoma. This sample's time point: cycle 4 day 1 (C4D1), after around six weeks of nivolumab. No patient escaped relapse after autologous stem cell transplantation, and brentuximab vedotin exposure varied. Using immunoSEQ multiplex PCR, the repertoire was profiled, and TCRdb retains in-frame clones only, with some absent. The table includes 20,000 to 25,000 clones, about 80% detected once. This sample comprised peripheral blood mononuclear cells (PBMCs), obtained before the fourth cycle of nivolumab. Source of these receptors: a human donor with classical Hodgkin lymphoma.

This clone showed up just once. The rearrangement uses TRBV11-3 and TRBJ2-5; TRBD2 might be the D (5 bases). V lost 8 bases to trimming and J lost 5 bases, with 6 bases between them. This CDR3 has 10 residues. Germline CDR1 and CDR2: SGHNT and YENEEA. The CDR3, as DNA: TGTGCCAGCGGGAGTGAGACCCAGTACTTC. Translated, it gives CASGSETQYF.

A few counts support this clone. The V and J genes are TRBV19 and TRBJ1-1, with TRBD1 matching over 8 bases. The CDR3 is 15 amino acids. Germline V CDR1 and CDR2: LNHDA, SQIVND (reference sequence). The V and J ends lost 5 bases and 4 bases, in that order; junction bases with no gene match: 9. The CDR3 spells CASSSDRAEGTEAFF. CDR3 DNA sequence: TGTGCCAGTAGTTCGGACAGGGCCGAAGGCACTGAAGCTTTCTTT.

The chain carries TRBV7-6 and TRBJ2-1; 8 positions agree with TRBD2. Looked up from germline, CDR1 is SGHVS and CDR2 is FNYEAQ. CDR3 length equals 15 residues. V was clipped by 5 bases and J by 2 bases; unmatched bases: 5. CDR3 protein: CASSRGGTTYNEQFF. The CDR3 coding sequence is TGTGCCAGCAGCCGCGGGGGGACCACCTACAATGAGCAGTTCTTC.

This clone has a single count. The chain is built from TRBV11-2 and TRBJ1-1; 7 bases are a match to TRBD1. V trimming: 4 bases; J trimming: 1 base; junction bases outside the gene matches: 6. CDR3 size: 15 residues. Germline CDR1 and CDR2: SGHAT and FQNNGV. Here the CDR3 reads CASSSGQTANTEAFF. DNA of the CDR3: TGTGCCAGCAGCTCGGGACAGACAGCGAACACTGAAGCTTTCTTT.

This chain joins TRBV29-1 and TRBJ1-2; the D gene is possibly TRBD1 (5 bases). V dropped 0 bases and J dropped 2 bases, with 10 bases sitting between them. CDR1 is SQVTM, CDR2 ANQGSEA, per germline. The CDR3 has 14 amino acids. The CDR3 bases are TGCAGCGTTGAAGATGCGGGGGGGAACTATGGCTACACCTTC. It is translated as CSVEDAGGNYGYTF.

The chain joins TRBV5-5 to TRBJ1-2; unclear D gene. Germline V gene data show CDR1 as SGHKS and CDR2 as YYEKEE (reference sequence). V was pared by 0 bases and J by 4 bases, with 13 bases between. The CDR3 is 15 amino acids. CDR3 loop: CASSLVAGSGYGYTF. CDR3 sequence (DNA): TGTGCCAGCAGCTTGGTAGCGGGCAGCGGCTATGGCTACACCTTC.

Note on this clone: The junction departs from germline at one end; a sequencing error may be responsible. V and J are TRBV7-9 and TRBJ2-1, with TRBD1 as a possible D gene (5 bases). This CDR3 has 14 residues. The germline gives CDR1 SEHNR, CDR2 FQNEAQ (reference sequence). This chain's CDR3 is CAGSYNRIYNEQFF. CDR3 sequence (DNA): TGTGCCGGCAGCTACAACAGGATCTACAATGAGCAGTTCTTC.

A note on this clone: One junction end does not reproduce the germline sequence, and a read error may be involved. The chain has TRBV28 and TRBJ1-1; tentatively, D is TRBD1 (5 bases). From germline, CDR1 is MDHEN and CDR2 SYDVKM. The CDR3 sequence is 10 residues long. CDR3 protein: CASASQSQGF. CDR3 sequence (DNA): TGTGCCAGCGCCTCCCAATCCCAGGGATTT.

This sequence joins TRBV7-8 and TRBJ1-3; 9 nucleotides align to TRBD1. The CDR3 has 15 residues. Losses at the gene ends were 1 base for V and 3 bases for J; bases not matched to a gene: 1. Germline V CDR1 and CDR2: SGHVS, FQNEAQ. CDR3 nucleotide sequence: TGTGCCAGCAGCTTAGAGGACAGGGGTGGAAACACCATATATTTT. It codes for CASSLEDRGGNTIYF.

CDR3 loop: CASSSGLAGDEQYF. CDR3 coding DNA: TGTGCCAGCAGCTCGGGACTCGCCGGGGACGAGCAGTACTTC. V gene TRBV11-3 combines with J gene TRBJ2-7, with D possibly being TRBD2 (6 bases). Trimming took 4 bases from V and 5 from J, leaving 15 bases between them. The CDR3 has 14 residues. Germline CDR1 and CDR2: SGHNT and YENEEA.

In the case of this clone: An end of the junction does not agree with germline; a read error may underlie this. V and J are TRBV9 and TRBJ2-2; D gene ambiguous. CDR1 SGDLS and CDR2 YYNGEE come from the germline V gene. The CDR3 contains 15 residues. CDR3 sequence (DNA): TGTGCCAGCAGCGTAGCAGCCCCCAACAGCGGGGAGCTGTTTTTT. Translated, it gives CASSVAAPNSGELFF.

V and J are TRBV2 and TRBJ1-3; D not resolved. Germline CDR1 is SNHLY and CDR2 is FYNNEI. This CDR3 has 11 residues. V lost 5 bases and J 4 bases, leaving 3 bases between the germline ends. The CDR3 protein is CASSRGNTIYF. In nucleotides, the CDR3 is TGTGCCAGCAGTCGGGGAAACACCATATATTTT.

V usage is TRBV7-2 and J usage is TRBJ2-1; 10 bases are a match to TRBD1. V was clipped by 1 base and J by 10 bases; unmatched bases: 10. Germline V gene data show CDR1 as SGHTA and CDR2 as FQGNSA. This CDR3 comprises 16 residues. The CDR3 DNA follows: TGTGCCAGCAGCTTAGACTGGGACAGGGGCCTTTTAGAGCAGTTCTTC. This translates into CASSLDWDRGLLEQFF.

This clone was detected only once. The DNA of the CDR3 is TGTGCCAGCAGCCGCGGACTAGCGGGAGTCACCGGGGAGCTGTTTTTT. This codes for CASSRGLAGVTGELFF. V gene TRBV11-1 combines with J gene TRBJ2-2; 13 nucleotides line up with TRBD2. Germline CDR1 SGHAT, CDR2 FQDESV (reference sequence). V trimming: 5 bases; J trimming: 4 bases; junction bases outside the gene matches: 4. This CDR3 is 16 amino acids long.

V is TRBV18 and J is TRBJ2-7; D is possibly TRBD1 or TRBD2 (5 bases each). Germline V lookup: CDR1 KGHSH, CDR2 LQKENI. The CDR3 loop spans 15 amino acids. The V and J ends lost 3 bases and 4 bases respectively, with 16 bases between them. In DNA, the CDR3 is TGTGCCAGCTCACCCTCGCTGGGGGATCAGTACGAGCAGTACTTC. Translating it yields CASSPSLGDQYEQYF.

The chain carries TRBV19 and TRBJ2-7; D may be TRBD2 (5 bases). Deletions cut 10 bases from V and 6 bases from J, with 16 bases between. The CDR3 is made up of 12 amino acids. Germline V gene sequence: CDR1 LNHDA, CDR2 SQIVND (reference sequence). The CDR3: CATHGYGIEQYF. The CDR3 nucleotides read TGTGCCACCCATGGGTACGGGATCGAGCAGTACTTC.

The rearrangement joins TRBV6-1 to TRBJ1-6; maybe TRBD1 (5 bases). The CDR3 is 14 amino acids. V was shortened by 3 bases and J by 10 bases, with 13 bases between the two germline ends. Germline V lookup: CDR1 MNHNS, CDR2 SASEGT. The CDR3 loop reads CASSEGPGGSPLHF. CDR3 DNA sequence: TGTGCCAGCAGTGAGGGGCCCGGTGGATCACCCCTCCACTTT.

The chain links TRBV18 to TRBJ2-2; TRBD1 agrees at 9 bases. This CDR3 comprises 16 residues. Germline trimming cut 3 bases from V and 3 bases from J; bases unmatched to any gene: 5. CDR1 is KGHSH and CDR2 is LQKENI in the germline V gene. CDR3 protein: CASSPKTGGYTGELFF. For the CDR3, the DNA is TGTGCCAGCTCACCCAAGACAGGGGGTTACACCGGGGAGCTGTTTTTT.

The CDR3 is CASSFGATTEAFF. In DNA, the CDR3 is TGTGCCAGCAGCTTCGGTGCGACCACTGAAGCTTTCTTT. The V gene is TRBV11-3, the J gene TRBJ1-1; D is ambiguous. Trimming left V 3 bases short and J 4 bases short, with 9 bases between. The CDR3 runs 13 residues. Looked up from germline, CDR1 is SGHNT and CDR2 is YENEEA.

The DNA for the CDR3 is TGCGCCAGCAGCATCAGGGGGAACACTGAAGCTTTCTTT. This gives the protein CASSIRGNTEAFF. The chain couples TRBV5-1 to TRBJ1-1; a weak D match, TRBD1 (6 bases). Per the germline V gene, CDR1 is SGHRS and CDR2 is YFSETQ. V was clipped by 4 bases and J by 1 base, with 8 bases between them. The CDR3 contains 13 residues.

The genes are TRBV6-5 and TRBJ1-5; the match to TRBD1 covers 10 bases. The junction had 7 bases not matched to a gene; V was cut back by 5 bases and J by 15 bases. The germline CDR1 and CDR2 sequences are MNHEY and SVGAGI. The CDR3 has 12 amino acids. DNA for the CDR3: TGTGCCAGCAGTGGGGGACAGGGGTTAACGCATTTT. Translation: CASSGGQGLTHF.

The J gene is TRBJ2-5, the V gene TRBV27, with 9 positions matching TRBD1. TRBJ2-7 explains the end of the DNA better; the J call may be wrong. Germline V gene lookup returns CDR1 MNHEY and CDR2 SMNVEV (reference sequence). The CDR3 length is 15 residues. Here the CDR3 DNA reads TGTGCCAGCAGTTCGCGGGGGACAGGGCTAGGCGAGCAGTACTTC. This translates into CASSSRGTGLGEQYF.